What follows are 3 T cell receptor beta chains derived from one specimen sequenced in a study of shared clonotypes between healthy human individuals. Libraries were prepared by immunoSEQ multiplex PCR; TCRdb keeps only in-frame clonotypes and omits some of them. The sample gives 520,000 or so clones, approximately 85% of which show up once; over 10% is in the top ten. The specimen sequenced was PBMCs. All receptors come from a middle-aged woman in good health. Some clones in this sample may be carry-over from other donors' samples.

The chain combines TRBV28 with TRBJ2-1; 9 bases are a match to TRBD2. The CDR3 runs to 16 residues. The V gene end was trimmed by 2 bases and the J gene end by 3 bases; junction bases not matched to a gene: 5. Germline assignment: CDR1 MDHEN and CDR2 SYDVKM. This CDR3 reads CASSLGGRAVYNEQFF. The CDR3 DNA reads TGTGCCAGCAGTTTAGGCGGGAGGGCGGTCTACAATGAGCAGTTCTTC.

V and J are TRBV5-1 and TRBJ2-1; D ambiguous. The CDR3 is 11 amino acids. Germline CDR1 reads SGHRS; CDR2 reads YFSETQ. V lost 0 bases and J lost 8, with 3 bases in between. CDR3 DNA: TGCGCCAGCAGCTTGGGTCATGAGCAGTTCTTC. Translating it yields CASSLGHEQFF.

This clone was detected ten times or more. The rearrangement joins TRBV28 to TRBJ2-7, with 7 bases that match TRBD1. Trimming at V came to 7 bases and at J to 2 bases, leaving 5 bases not matched to a gene. CDR1 is MDHEN and CDR2 is SYDVKM in the germline V gene. The CDR3 spans 13 residues. CDR3 region: CASTNRGPYEQYF. Here the CDR3 DNA reads TGTGCCAGCACCAACAGGGGCCCCTACGAGCAGTACTTC.